This T cell receptor (beta chain) is from a study of blood T cell repertoires in COVID-19. Study as a whole: Whether acute or convalescent, the COVID-19 samples came from the United States, Italy and Spain. In each case, the material was cDNA or gDNA derived from T cells, B-cell-depleted T cells, or PBMCs.

The CDR3 has 14 amino acids. Per the germline V gene, CDR1 is MNHEY and CDR2 is SVGAGI. V shed 7 bases, J shed 4 bases, and the junction held 6 bases outside the gene matches. Method: immunoSEQ multiplex PCR; TCRdb's copy keeps in-frame clones and lacks some. The sample lists about 200,000 clones, about 82% occurring once. The chain employs TRBV6-5 and TRBJ1-4; 7 nucleotides agree with TRBD1. Sequenced sample: peripheral blood. The receptor was derived from a woman of 80 years or more with acute or convalescent COVID-19. The DNA of the CDR3 is TGTGCCAGCAAACTGGGACAGCATAATGAAAAACTGTTTTTT. This codes for CASKLGQHNEKLFF.